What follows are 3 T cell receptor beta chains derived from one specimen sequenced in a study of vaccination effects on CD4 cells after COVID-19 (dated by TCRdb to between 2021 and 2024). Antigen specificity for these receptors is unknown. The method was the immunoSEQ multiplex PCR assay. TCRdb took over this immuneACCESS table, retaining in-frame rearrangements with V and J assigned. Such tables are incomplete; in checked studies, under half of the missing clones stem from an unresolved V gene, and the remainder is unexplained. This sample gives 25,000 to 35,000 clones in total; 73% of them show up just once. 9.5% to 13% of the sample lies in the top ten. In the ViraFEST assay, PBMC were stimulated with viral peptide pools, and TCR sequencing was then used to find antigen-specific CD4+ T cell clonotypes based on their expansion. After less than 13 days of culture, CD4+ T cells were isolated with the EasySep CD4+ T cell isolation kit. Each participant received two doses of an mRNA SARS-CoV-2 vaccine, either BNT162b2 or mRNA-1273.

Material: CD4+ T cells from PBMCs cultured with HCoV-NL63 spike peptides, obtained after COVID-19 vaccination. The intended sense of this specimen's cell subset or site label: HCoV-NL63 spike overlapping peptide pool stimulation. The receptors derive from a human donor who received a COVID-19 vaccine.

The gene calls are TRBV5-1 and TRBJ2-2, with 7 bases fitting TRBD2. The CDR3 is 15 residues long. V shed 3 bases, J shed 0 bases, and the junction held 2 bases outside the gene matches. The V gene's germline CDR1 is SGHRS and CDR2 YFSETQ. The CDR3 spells CASSWGGANTGELFF. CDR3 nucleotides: TGCGCCAGCAGCTGGGGGGGAGCGAACACCGGGGAGCTGTTTTTT.

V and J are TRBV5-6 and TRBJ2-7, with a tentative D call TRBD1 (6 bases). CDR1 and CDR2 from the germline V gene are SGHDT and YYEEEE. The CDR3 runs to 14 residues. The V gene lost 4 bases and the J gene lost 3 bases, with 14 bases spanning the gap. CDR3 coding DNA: TGTGCCAGCAGCGCAGGGGCGGTACTCTACGAGCAGTACTTC. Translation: CASSAGAVLYEQYF.

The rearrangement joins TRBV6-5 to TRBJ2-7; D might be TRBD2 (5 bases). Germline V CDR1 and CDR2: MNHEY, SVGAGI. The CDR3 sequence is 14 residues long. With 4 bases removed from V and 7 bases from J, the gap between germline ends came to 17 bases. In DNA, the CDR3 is TGTGCCAGCAGTTGGTCCAGCCTAAGGGAGGAGCAGTACTTC. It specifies CASSWSSLREEQYF.